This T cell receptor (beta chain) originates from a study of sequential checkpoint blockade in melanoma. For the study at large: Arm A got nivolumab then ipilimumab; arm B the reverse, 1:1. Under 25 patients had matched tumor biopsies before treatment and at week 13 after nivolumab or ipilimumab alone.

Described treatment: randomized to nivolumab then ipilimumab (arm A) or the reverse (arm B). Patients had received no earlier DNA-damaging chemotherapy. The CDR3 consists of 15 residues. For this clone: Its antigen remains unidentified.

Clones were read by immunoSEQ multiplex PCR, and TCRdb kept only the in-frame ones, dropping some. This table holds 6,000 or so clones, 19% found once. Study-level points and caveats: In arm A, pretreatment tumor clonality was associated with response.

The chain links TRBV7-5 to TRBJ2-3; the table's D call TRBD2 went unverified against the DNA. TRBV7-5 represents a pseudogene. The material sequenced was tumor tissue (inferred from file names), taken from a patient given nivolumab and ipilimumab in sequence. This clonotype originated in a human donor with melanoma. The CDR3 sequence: CASSAGTSPHSPQYF. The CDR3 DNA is TGTGCCAGCAGCGCCGGGACTAGCCCCCACTCTCCGCAGTATTTT.